This T cell receptor (beta chain) appears in the sequencing data of a study of blood T cell repertoires in COVID-19. Across the study: Samples taken during acute and convalescent COVID-19 were collected in the United States, Italy and Spain. The analysed material was cDNA or gDNA that came from T cells, B-cell-depleted T cells, or PBMCs.

Germline-derived CDR1 and CDR2 are SEHNR and FQNEAQ (reference sequence). The CDR3 covers 14 residues. Trimming took 6 bases from V and 0 from J, leaving 11 bases between them. All enrollees were roughly 18 to 89 years old and from about two dozen US areas. Among Cohort 3 donors, those recovered had two negative PCRs, clearance, or symptom resolution. Sequencing used immunoSEQ multiplex PCR; TCRdb keeps in-frame clones, though not all of them. The data contain around 330,000 clones, over 80% of them singletons. The V call is TRBV7-9, the J call TRBJ2-5; a possible D gene is TRBD2 (5 bases). The source is a woman aged 18 to 35 who had recovered from COVID-19. The sequenced sample was PBMCs or T cells enriched from blood (not recorded which). The CDR3 is CASREAVYQETQYF. CDR3 nucleotide sequence: TGTGCCAGCAGGGAAGCGGTGTACCAAGAGACCCAGTACTTC.